This section outlines one TCR beta chain sequence together with its context. The target antigen is unknown. The V segment lost 4 bases and the J segment 0 bases; nucleotides outside the gene matches: 7. This CDR3 spans 17 amino acids. Looked up from germline, CDR1 is LGHNA and CDR2 is YSLEER. From the reads, TCRdb called clonotypes with MiXCR, one entry per CDR3 protein. Among roughly 350,000 distinct CDR3 sequences listed, roughly 36% were seen once. This entry comes from a study of T cell repertoires in cytomegalovirus infection. At the level of the study: CMV epitopes that were recently identified and HLA-C-restricted were used alongside well-studied HLA-B-restricted ones. Public TCR beta signatures indicated both CMV infection and matching HLA type. Overall study results and limits: It was HLA-C-restricted CMV-specific TCR beta clonotypes that dominated the response ex vivo.

This chain links TRBV4-3 with TRBJ2-2; the match to TRBD2 covers 8 bases. Material: cultured PBMCs, obtained from culture after CMV antigen stimulation. The clonotype comes from a human donor in good health (CMV status not recorded). Some clones in this sample may be carry-over from other donors' samples. CDR3 sequence (DNA): TGCGCCAGCAGCCCCGGGGGGGGGACCGCGAACACCGGGGAGCTGTTTTTT. Protein: CASSPGGGTANTGELFF.